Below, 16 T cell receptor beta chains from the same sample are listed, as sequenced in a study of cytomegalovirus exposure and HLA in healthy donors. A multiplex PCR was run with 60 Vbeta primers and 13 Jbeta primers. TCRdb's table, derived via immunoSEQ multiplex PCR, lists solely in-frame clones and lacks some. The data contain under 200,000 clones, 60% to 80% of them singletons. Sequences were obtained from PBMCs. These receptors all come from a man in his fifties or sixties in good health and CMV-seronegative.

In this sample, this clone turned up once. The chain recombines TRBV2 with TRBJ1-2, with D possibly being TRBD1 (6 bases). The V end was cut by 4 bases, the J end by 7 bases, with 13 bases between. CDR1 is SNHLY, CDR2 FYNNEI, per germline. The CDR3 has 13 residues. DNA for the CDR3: TGTGCCAGCAGTGTCGTCGTGGGGGCTGGCTACACCTTC. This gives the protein CASSVVVGAGYTF.

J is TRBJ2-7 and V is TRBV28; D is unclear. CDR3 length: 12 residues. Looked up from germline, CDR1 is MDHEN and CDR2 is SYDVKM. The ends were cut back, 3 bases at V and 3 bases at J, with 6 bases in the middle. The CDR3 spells CASSFSYYEQYF. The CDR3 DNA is TGTGCCAGCAGTTTTTCCTACTACGAGCAGTACTTC.

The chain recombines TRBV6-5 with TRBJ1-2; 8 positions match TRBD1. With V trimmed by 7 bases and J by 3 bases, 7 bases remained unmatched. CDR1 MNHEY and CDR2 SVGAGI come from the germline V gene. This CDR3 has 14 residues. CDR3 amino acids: CASTTGQDYYGYTF. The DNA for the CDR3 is TGTGCCAGCACCACGGGACAGGACTACTATGGCTACACCTTC.

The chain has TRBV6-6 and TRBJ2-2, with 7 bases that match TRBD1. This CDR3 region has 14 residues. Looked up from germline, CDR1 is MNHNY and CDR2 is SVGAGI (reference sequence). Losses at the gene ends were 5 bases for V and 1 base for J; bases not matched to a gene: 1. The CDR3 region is CASSGTENTGELFF. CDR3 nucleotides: TGTGCCAGCAGTGGGACAGAGAACACCGGGGAGCTGTTTTTT.

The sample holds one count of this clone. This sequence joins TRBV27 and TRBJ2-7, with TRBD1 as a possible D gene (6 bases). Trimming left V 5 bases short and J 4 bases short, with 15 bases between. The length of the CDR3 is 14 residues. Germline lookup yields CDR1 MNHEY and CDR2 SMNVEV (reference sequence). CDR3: CASSRGRGTYEQYF. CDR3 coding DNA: TGTGCCAGCAGTCGGGGCAGGGGTACTTACGAGCAGTACTTC.

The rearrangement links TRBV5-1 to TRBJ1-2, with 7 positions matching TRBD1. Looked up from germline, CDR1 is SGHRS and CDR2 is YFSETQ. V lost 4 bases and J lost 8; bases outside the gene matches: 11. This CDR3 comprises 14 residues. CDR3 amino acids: CASSVGQAAGGYTF. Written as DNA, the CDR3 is TGCGCCAGCAGCGTAGGACAGGCCGCGGGGGGCTACACCTTC.

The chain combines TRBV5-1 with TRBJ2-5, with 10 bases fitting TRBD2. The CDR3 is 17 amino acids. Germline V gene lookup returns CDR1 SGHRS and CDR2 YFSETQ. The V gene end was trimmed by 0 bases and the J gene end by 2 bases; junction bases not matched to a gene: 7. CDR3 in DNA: TGCGCCAGCAGCTTGGCGGTAGCGGGGGGTGGTCAAGAGACCCAGTACTTC. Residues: CASSLAVAGGGQETQYF. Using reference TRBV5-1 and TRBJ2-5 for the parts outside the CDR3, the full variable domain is KAGVTQTPRYLIKTRGQQVTLSCSPISGHRSVSWYQQTPGQGLQFLFEYFSETQRNKGNFPGRFSGRQFSNSRSEMNVSTLELGDSALYLCASSLAVAGGGQETQYFGPGTRLLVL.

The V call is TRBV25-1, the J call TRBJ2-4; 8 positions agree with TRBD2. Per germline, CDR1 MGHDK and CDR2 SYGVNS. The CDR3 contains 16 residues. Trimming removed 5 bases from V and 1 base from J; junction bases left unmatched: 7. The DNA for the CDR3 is TGTGCCAGCAGTTCCTACGGGGGGGCGGCCAAAAACATTCAGTACTTC. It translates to CASSSYGGAAKNIQYF.

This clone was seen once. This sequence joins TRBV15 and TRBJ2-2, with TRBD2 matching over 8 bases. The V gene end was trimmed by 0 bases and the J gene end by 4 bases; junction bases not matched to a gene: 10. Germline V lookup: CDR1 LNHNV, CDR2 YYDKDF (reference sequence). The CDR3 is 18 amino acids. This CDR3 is CATSRDLLGLAATGELFF. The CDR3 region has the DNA TGTGCCACCAGCAGAGACCTACTCGGACTAGCCGCCACCGGGGAGCTGTTTTTT.

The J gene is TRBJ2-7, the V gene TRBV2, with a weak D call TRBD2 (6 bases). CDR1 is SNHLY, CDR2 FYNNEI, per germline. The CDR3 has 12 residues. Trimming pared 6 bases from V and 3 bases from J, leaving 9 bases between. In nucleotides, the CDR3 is TGTGCCAGCAGCGGCGGGGTCTACGAGCAGTACTTC. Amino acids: CASSGGVYEQYF.

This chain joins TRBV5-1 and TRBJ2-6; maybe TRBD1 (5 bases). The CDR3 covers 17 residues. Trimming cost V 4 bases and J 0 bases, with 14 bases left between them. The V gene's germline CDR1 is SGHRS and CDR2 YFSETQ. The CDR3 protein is CASSTRRQNSGANVLTF. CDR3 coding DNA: TGCGCCAGCAGCACACGTCGACAGAACTCTGGGGCCAACGTCCTGACTTTC.

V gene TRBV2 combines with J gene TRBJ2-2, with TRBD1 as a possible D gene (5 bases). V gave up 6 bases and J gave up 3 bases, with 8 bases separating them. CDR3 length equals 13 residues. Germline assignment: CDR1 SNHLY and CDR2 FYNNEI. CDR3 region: CASSLQDTGELFF. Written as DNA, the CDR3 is TGTGCCAGCAGCCTACAGGACACCGGGGAGCTGTTTTTT.

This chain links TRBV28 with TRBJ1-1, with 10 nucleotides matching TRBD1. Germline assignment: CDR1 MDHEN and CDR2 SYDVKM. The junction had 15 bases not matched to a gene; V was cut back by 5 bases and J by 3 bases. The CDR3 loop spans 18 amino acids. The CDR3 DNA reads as TGTGCCAGCAGTCCCCTCAACCGGGACAGGGGATCGGACACTGAAGCTTTCTTT. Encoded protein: CASSPLNRDRGSDTEAFF.

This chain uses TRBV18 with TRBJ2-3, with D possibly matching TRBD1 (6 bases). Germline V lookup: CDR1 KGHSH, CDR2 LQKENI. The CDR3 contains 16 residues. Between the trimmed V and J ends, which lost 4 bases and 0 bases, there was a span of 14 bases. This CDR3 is CASSLRTASSTDTQYF. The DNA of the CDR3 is TGTGCCAGCTCACTCCGGACAGCATCTAGCACAGATACGCAGTATTTT.

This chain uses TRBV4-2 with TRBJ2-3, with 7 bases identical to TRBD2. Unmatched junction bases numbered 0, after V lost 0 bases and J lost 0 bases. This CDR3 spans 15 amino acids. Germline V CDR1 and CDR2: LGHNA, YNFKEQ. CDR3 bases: TGTGCCAGCAGCCAAGAGGGGGGGAGCACAGATACGCAGTATTTT. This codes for CASSQEGGSTDTQYF.

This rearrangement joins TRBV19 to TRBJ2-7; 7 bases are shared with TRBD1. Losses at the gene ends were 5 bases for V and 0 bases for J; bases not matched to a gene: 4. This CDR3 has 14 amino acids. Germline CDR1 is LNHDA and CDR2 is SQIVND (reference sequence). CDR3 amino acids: CASSEGANSYEQYF. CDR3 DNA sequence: TGTGCCAGTAGTGAGGGGGCCAACTCCTACGAGCAGTACTTC.